This TCR beta chain is from a study of blood T cell dynamics during melanoma immunotherapy. The CDR3 has 18 residues. J lost 0 bases, V lost 4 bases, and 13 bases had no gene match. Germline-derived CDR1 and CDR2 are LNHNV and YYDKDF (reference sequence). Sequencing used immunoSEQ multiplex PCR; TCRdb keeps in-frame clones, though not all of them. Among roughly 9,700 clones listed, around 85% were seen once. Time point indicated: week 3, after first cycle of checkpoint inhibitor. This sequence joins TRBV15 and TRBJ1-1; TRBD1 matches 8 bases. This receptor was identified in a human donor with melanoma. The sample in question was blood, obtained from a patient treated with checkpoint blockade. In DNA form, the CDR3 reads TGTGCCACCAGCACTGACAGGGGCCCTATCGCCATGAACACTGAAGCTTTCTTT. Protein product: CATSTDRGPIAMNTEAFF.